Shown below are 7 T cell receptor beta chains from a single sample sequenced in a study of OX40 agonist ivuxolimab in advanced cancers. Data came from immunoSEQ multiplex PCR; TCRdb stores just in-frame clones and leaves some out. The sample contains about 38,000 clones, roughly four fifths of which appear only once. The sequencing used CD4+ or CD8+ T cells sorted from blood, collected in a trial of the OX40 agonist ivuxolimab. The receptors were sampled from an adult with an advanced solid tumor such as melanoma, head and neck, liver or kidney cancer.

The genes are TRBV25-1 and TRBJ2-1; weak D call: TRBD1 (5 bases). The CDR3 extends over 15 amino acids. The germline CDR1 and CDR2 sequences are MGHDK and SYGVNS. Deletions cut 4 bases from V and 0 bases from J, with 10 bases between. CDR3 in amino acids: CASSGTWYSYNEQFF. CDR3 in DNA: TGTGCCAGCAGTGGGACATGGTACTCCTACAATGAGCAGTTCTTC.

This sequence joins TRBV4-1 and TRBJ1-5; D gene ambiguous. Trimming took 0 bases from V and 5 from J, leaving 8 bases between them. Germline CDR1 MGHRA, CDR2 YSYEKL. The CDR3 has 14 amino acids. This CDR3 reads CASSQDHNYQPQHF. In DNA form, the CDR3 reads TGCGCCAGCAGCCAAGATCACAACTATCAGCCCCAGCATTTT.

Written as DNA, the CDR3 is TGCAGCGTCGCCCCCCCACTAGCGGGGGGGCTCAGGTACGGGAATGAGCAGTTCTTC. Amino acids: CSVAPPLAGGLRYGNEQFF. V is TRBV29-1 and J is TRBJ2-1, with 13 bases matching TRBD2. Trimming took 6 bases from V and 7 from J; bases not matched to a gene: 21. Germline V gene sequence: CDR1 SQVTM, CDR2 ANQGSEA. The CDR3 totals 19 residues.

The J gene is TRBJ2-5, the V gene TRBV9; 7 nucleotides line up with TRBD1. J was trimmed by 2 bases and V by 3 bases; bases with no gene match: 4. Germline loops: CDR1 SGDLS, CDR2 YYNGEE. The CDR3 contains 14 residues. CDR3 DNA sequence: TGTGCCAGCAGCGGTGGACAGGCACAAGAGACCCAGTACTTC. This codes for CASSGGQAQETQYF.

This chain joins TRBV4-1 and TRBJ1-1, with 8 bases fitting TRBD1. V lost 5 bases to trimming and J lost 4 bases; unmatched junction nucleotides: 6. From germline, CDR1 is MGHRA and CDR2 YSYEKL. This CDR3 contains 14 residues. CDR3 protein: CASSSLTGGTEAFF. The CDR3 coding sequence is TGCGCCAGCAGCTCGCTCACAGGGGGCACTGAAGCTTTCTTT.

The chain has TRBV18 and TRBJ1-2; 8 bases align to TRBD1. The CDR3 spans 14 residues. Unmatched junction bases numbered 4, after V lost 5 bases and J lost 2 bases. Germline CDR1 is KGHSH and CDR2 is LQKENI. DNA of the CDR3: TGTGCCAGCTCATCCGGACAGGGAAACTATGGCTACACCTTC. As protein: CASSSGQGNYGYTF.

This chain uses TRBV6-5 with TRBJ1-6; the match to TRBD1 covers 9 bases. Trimming at V came to 6 bases and at J to 10 bases, leaving 7 bases not matched to a gene. The CDR3 loop spans 14 amino acids. The germline CDR1 and CDR2 sequences are MNHEY and SVGAGI. CDR3 nucleotides: TGTGCCAGCAGGACTACAGGGGGCCCCTCACCCCTCCACTTT. The encoded protein is CASRTTGGPSPLHF.